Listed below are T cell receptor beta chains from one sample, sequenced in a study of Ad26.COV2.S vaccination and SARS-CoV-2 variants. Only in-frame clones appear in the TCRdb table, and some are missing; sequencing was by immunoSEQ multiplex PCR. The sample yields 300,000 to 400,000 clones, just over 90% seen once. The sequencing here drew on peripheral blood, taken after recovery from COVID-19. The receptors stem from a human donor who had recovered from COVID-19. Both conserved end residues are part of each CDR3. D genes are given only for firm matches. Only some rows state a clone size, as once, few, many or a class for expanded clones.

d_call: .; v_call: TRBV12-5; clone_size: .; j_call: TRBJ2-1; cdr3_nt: TGTGCTAGTGGTCCAGCCCGGGACTTATTCTACAATGAGCAGTTCTTC; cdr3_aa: CASGPARDLFYNEQFF
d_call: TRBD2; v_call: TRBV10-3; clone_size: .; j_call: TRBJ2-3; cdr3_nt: TGTGCCATCAGTCGGGGGGGTCCTAGCACAGATACGCAGTATTTT; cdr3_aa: CAISRGGPSTDTQYF
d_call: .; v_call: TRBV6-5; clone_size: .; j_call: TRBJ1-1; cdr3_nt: TGTGCCAGCAGTTACTCGGGCATGAACACTGAAGCTTTCTTT; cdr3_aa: CASSYSGMNTEAFF
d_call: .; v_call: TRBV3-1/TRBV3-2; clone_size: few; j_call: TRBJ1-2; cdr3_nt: TGTGCCAGCAGCCGAAGAGACAACTATGGCTACACCTTC; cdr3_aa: CASSRRDNYGYTF
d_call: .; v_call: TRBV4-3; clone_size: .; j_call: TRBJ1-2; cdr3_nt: TGCGCCAGCAGCCAAGAAGGCGTGACGGGGGAAGGAGGCTACACCTTC; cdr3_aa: CASSQEGVTGEGGYTF
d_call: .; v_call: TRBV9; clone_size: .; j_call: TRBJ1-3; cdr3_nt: TGTGCCAGCAGCGTAGAGGGCAGGCCTGGAAACACCATATATTTT; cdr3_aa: CASSVEGRPGNTIYF
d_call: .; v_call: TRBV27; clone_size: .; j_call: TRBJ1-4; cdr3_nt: TGTGCCAGCAGCCCTCACAGGATCAAAGAAAAACTGTTTTTT; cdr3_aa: CASSPHRIKEKLFF
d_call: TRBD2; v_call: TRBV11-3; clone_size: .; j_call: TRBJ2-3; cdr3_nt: TGTGCCAGCAGCCTCGGAGCGGGGGGGCAGTCAGATACGCAGTATTTT; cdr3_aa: CASSLGAGGQSDTQYF
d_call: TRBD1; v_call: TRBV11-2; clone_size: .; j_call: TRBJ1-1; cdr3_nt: TGTGCCAGCAGCTTAGGAGGTAGGACAGGAGCTTTCTTT; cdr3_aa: CASSLGGRTGAFF
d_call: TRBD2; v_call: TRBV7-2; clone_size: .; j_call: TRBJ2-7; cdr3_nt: TGTGCCAGCAGACTTATAGCGGGGGGGAACTACGAGCAGTACTTC; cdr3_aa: CASRLIAGGNYEQYF
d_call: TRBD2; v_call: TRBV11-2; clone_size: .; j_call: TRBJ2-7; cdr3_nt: TGTGCCAGCACCCCTGGCGGGAGCTCCTACGAGCAGTACTTC; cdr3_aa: CASTPGGSSYEQYF
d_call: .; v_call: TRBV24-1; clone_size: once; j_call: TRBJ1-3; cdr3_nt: TGTGCCACCAACCCTCAAGAGAGCTCTGGAAACACCATATATTTT; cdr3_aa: CATNPQESSGNTIYF
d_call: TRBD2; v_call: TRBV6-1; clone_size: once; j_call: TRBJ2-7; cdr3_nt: TGTGCCAGCAGTGTTACTAGCGGGGGCTACGAAACCTACGAGCAGTACTTC; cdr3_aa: CASSVTSGGYETYEQYF
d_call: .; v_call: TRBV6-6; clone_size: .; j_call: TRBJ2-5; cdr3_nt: TGTGCCAGCAGTATGACTAGTGGTGAGTCGAAGACCCAGTACTTC; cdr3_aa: CASSMTSGESKTQYF
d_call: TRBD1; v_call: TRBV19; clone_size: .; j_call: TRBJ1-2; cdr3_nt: TGTGCCAGTAGTATAGCGGCGGGACAGGGGGCCCCTCGTTACGATGGCTACACCTTC; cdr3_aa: CASSIAAGQGAPRYDGYTF
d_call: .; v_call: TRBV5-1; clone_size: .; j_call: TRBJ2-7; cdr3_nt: TGCGCCAGCAGTGGTGCCTACGAGCAGTACTTC; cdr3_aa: CASSGAYEQYF
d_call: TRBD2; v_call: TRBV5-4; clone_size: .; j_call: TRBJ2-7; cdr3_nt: TGTGCCAGCAGCACGAAGGGCGGGGGGTCCGACGAGCAGTACTTC; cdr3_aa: CASSTKGGGSDEQYF
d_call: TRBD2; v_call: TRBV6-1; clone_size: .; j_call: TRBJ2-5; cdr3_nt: TGTGCCAGCAGCGAATGGGGGACTAGCGGGGCTCTAGAGACCCAGTACTTC; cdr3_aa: CASSEWGTSGALETQYF
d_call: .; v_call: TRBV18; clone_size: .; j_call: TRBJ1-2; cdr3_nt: TGTGCCAGCTCCCCAAGAAGAGACAGTTCTTATGGCTACACCTTC; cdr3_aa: CASSPRRDSSYGYTF
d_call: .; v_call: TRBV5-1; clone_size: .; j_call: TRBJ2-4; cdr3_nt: TGCGCCAGCAGCCCTAAATTGGGGTGGGCCAAAAACATTCAGTACTTC; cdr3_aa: CASSPKLGWAKNIQYF
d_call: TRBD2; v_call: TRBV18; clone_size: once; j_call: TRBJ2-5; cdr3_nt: TGTGCCAGCTCACCACCAGGGACTAACAAAGAGACCCAGTACTTC; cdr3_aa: CASSPPGTNKETQYF
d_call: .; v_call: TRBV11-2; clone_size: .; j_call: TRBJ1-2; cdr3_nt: TGTGCCAGCAGCTTAGCTCGCAGCTATGGCTACACCTTC; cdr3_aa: CASSLARSYGYTF
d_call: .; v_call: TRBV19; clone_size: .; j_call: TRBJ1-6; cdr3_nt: TGTGCCAGTAGTTCCCTACAGAGTTCACCCCTCCACTTT; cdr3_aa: CASSSLQSSPLHF
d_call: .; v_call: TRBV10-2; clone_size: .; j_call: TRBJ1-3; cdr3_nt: TGCGCCAGCAGTGCGGTTACAGGGCTTGCTGGAAACACCATATATTTT; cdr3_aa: CASSAVTGLAGNTIYF
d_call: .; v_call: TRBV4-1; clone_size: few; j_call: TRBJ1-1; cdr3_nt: TGCGCCAGCAGCCAAGTAGTGGGGAGTACTGAAGCTTTCTTT; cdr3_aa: CASSQVVGSTEAFF
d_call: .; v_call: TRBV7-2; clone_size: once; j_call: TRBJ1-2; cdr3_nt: TGTGCCAGCAGCTTAGGGGGGGTCTTCTATGGCTACACCTTC; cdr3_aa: CASSLGGVFYGYTF
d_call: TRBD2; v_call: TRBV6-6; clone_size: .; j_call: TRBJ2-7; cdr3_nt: TGTGCCAGCACGACCCGTCGGCGGGGGGGCGACGAGCAGTACTTC; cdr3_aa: CASTTRRRGGDEQYF
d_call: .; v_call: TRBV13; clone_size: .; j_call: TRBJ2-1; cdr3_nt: TGTGCCAGCAGCCCCGGCCGCCGGGACAATGAGCAGTTCTTC; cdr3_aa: CASSPGRRDNEQFF
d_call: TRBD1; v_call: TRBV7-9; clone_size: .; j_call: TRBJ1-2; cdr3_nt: TGTGCCAGCAGTCCTACAGGGGCCATTAACTATGGCTACACCTTC; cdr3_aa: CASSPTGAINYGYTF
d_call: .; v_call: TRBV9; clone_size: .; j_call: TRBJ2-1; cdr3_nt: TGTGCCAGCAGCGTAGATTGGTCAAGACCCGACAATGAGCAGTTCTTC; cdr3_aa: CASSVDWSRPDNEQFF